This T cell receptor (beta chain) comes out of a study of early T cells in non-severe SARS-CoV-2 infection. Researchers tagged individual cDNA molecules with unique molecular identifiers. From the 5' RACE reads, TCRdb called clonotypes with MiXCR, one entry per CDR3 protein. The sample contains 35,000 to 50,000 distinct CDR3 sequences, roughly 7.1% of which appear only once. This CDR3 has 12 residues. Germline CDR1 is SGHTA and CDR2 is FQGNSA. The ends were cut back, 5 bases at V and 0 bases at J, with 5 bases in the middle. This clonotype appeared many times. The clonotype comes from an adult who was a healthcare worker with PCR-confirmed SARS-CoV-2 infection or an uninfected control (not recorded which). The chain joins TRBV7-2 to TRBJ2-7; unclear D gene. Sample: whole blood. CDR3 region: CASSPNSYEQYF. CDR3 bases: TGTGCCAGCAGCCCAAACTCCTACGAGCAGTACTTC.